Detailed here is one TCR beta chain. Antigen unknown. The V gene end was trimmed by 1 base and the J gene end by 9 bases; junction bases not matched to a gene: 9. The CDR3 length is 15 residues. Germline assignment: CDR1 LNHDA and CDR2 SQIVND (reference sequence). This sample was included in a study of PD-1 blockade in mismatch repair-deficient tumors. Time point of the sample: roughly ten-day in vitro stimulation with candidate neoantigen peptide 5. A roughly eleven-day in vitro culture was run per each of seven reactive peptides. The protocol was immunoSEQ multiplex PCR, while the TCRdb copy is restricted to in-frame clones and leaves out a portion. The table records about 15,000 clones, around 80% of them present only once.

This chain joins TRBV19 and TRBJ2-1, with 7 bases identical to TRBD2. The sequences come from cells cultured in vitro, collected from a patient treated with pembrolizumab. The receptor was isolated from an adult with mismatch repair-deficient cancer. The CDR3 reads CASSIVGDYPSEQFF. The CDR3 DNA follows: TGTGCCAGTAGTATAGTTGGGGACTACCCCAGTGAGCAGTTCTTC.